This T cell receptor beta chain is drawn from a study of identical twins. CDR1 and CDR2 (germline): DFQATT, SNEGSKA (reference sequence). V lost 6 bases, J lost 0 bases, and 5 bases stayed unmatched. The CDR3 consists of 14 residues. This clonotype was seen repeatedly, ten times or more. Template switching added a universal primer binding site, and final cDNA carried unique molecular identifiers. TCRdb reprocessed the 5' RACE reads via MiXCR and lists one record per CDR3 protein. The data show 1.5 million or so distinct CDR3 sequences, roughly a third seen once. This receptor was obtained from a newborn girl in good health. Sequencing was carried out using cord blood. V gene TRBV20-1 combines with J gene TRBJ1-2; 9 positions match TRBD1. DNA of the CDR3: TGCAGTGCCCGCAGACAGGGGGCTAACTATGGCTACACCTTC. This gives the protein CSARRQGANYGYTF.